This section outlines one T cell receptor beta chain sequence together with its context. Germline-derived CDR1 and CDR2 are SGHRS and YFSETQ. The CDR3 extends over 15 amino acids. V lost 1 base and J 6 bases, leaving 17 bases between the germline ends. The data stem from a study of blood T cell repertoires in COVID-19. Clones were sequenced by immunoSEQ multiplex PCR, and TCRdb holds only the in-frame ones, with some missing. The data contain 300,000 to 450,000 clones, 85% to 90% of them singletons. V usage is TRBV5-1 and J usage is TRBJ2-7, with a tentative D call TRBD2 (6 bases). Sequencing was done on a sample of PBMCs or T cells enriched from blood (not recorded which). This TCR was sampled from a woman younger than 45 who had been exposed to COVID-19. The CDR3 DNA is TGCGCCAGCAGCTTGACCGGGGCCGACGGGAGCGAGCAGTACTTC. Protein sequence: CASSLTGADGSEQYF.